A single count supports the clone carrying this T cell receptor beta chain. The sample originates from a study of technical replicates of blood from several donors. Sequenced by immunoSEQ multiplex PCR; TCRdb stores in-frame clones only, minus some. This table holds 50,000 to 70,000 clones, about 95% found once. This CDR3 has 14 residues. V dropped 0 bases and J dropped 5 bases, with 11 bases sitting between them. The germline gives CDR1 SGHDT, CDR2 YYEEEE. Sequenced material: PBMCs. The V gene is TRBV5-6, the J gene TRBJ2-5, with no clear D. The sequence was obtained from a human donor in good health. Some clones in this sample may be carry-over from other donors' samples. For the CDR3, the DNA is TGTGCCAGCAGCTTGGCGCGGTTCCGGGAGACCCAGTACTTC. It codes for CASSLARFRETQYF. Full variable domain (remainder filled in from reference TRBV5-6 and TRBJ2-5): DAGVTQSPTHLIKTRGQQVTLRCSPKSGHDTVSWYQQALGQGPQFIFQYYEEEERQRGNFPDRFSGHQFPNYSSELNVNALLLGDSALYLCASSLARFRETQYFGPGTRLLVL.